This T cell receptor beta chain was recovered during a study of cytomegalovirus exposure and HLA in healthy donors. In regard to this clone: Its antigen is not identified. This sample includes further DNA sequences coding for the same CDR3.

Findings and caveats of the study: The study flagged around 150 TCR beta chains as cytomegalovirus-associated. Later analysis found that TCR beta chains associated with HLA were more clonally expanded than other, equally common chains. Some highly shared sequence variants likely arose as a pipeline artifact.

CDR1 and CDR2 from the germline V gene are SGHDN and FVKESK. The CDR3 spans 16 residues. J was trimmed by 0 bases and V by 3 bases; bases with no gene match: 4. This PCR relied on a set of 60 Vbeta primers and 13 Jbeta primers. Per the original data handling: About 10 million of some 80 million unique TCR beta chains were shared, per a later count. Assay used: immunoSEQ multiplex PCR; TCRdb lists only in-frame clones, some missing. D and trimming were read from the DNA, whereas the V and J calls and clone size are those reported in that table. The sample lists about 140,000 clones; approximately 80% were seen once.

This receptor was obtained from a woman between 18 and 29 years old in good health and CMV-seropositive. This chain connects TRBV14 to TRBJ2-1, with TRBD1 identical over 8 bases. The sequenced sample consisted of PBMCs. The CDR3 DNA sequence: TGTGCCAGCAGCCAGAGGACAGGGAGCTCCTACAATGAGCAGTTCTTC. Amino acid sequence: CASSQRTGSSYNEQFF.